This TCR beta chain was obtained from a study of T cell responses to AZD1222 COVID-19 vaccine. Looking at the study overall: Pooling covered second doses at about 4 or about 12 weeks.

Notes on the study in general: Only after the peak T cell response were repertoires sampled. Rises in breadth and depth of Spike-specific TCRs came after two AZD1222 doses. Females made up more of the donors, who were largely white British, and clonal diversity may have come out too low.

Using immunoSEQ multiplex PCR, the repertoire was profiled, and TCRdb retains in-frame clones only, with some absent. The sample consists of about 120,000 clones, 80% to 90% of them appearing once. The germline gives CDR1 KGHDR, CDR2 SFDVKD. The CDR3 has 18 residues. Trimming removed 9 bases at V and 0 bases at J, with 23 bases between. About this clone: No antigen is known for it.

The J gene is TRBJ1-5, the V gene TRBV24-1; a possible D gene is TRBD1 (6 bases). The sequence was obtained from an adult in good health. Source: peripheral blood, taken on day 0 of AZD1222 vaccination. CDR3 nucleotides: TGTGCCACCGGTCTTCACGAATCACAGGGCCATAGCAATCAGCCCCAGCATTTT. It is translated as CATGLHESQGHSNQPQHF.